This T cell receptor (beta chain) was retrieved from a study of blood T cells in healthy people across ages. This clonotype was detected ten times or more. Germline values: CDR1 DFQATT, CDR2 SNEGSKA (reference sequence). The junction had 5 bases not matched to a gene; V was cut back by 3 bases and J by 5 bases. The CDR3 length is 13 residues. Combining a sample-barcoded 5' primer with a J-beta primer mix, a second PCR ran for about 6 to 11 cycles. TCRdb re-called the 5' RACE reads with MiXCR, one entry per CDR3 protein. The sample gives some 930,000 distinct CDR3 sequences, roughly 28% of which show up once; about a tenth is in the top ten. These data were also filed under a second study, of T cells of mothers and their children.

V and J are TRBV20-1 and TRBJ2-7, with TRBD1 identical over 9 bases. Material for sequencing was blood. This sequence was found in a woman in her 40s in good health. CDR3 sequence (DNA): TGCAGTGCTAGGACAGGGGGAACGGACGAGCAGTACTTC. Translated: CSARTGGTDEQYF.